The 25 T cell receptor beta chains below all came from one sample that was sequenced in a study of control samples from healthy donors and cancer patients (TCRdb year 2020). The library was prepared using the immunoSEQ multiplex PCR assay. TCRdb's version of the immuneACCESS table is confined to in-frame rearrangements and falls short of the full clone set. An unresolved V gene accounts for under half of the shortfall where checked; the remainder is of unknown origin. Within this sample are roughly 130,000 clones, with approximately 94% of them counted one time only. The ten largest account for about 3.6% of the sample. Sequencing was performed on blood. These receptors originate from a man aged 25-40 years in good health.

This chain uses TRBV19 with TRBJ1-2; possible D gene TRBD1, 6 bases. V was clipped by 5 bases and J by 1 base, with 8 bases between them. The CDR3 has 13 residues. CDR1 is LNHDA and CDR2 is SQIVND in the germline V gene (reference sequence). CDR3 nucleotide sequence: TGTGCCAGTAGTGTACAGGGTAACTATGGCTACACCTTC. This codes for CASSVQGNYGYTF. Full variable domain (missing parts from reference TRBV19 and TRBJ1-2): DGGITQSPKYLFRKEGQNVTLSCEQNLNHDAMYWYRQDPGQGLRLIYYSQIVNDFQKGDIAEGYSVSREKKESFPLTVTSAQKNPTAFYLCASSVQGNYGYTFGSGTRLTVV.

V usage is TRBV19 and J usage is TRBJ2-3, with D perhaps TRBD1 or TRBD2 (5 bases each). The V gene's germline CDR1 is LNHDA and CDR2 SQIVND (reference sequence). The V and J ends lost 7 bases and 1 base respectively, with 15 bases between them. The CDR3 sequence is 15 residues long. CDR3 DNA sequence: TGTGCCAGTAAGGGTAGGGACCGACGCACAGATACGCAGTATTTT. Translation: CASKGRDRRTDTQYF.

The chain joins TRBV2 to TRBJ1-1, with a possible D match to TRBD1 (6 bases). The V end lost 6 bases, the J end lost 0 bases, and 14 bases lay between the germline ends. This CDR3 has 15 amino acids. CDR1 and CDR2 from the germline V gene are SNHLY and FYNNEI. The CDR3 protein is CASREQGSMNTEAFF. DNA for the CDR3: TGTGCCAGCAGGGAACAGGGAAGCATGAACACTGAAGCTTTCTTT.

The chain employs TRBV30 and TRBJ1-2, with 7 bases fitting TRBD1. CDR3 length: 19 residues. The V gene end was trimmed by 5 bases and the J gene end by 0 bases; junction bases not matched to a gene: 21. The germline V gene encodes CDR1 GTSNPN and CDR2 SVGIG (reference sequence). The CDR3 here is CAWVTVTVEGARPNYGYTF. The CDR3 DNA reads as TGTGCCTGGGTAACGGTTACGGTCGAGGGGGCCCGACCTAACTATGGCTACACCTTC.

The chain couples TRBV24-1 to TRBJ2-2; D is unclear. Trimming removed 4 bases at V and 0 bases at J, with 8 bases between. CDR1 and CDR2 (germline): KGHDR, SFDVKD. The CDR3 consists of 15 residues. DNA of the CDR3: TGTGCCACCAGTGACCCGACAACGAACACCGGGGAGCTGTTTTTT. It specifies CATSDPTTNTGELFF.

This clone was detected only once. CDR3 sequence reads: CASSENRHSNQPQHF. CDR3 sequence (DNA): TGTGCCAGCAGTGAGAACCGGCATAGCAATCAGCCCCAGCATTTT. The chain is built from TRBV2 and TRBJ1-5; D uncertain. The germline gives CDR1 SNHLY, CDR2 FYNNEI. The CDR3 is made up of 15 amino acids. Between the trimmed V and J ends, which lost 3 bases and 0 bases, there was a span of 9 bases. The entire variable domain, with the rest obtained from reference TRBV2 and TRBJ1-5, is as follows: EPEVTQTPSHQVTQMGQEVILRCVPISNHLYFYWYRQILGQKVEFLVSFYNNEISEKSEIFDDQFSVERPDGSNFTLKIRSTKLEDSAMYFCASSENRHSNQPQHFGDGTRLSIL.

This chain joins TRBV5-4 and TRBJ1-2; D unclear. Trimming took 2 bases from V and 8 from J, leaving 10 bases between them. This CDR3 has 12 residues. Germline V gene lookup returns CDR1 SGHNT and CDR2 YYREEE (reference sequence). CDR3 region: CASSFGVEGYTF. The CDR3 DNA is TGTGCCAGCAGCTTCGGGGTAGAGGGCTACACCTTC.

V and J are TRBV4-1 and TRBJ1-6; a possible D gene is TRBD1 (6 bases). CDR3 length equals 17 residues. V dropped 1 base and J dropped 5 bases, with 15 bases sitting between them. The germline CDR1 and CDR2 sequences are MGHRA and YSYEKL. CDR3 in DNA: TGCGCCAGCAGCCAAGCCCACGGGCAGGGGAATAATTCACCCCTCCACTTT. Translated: CASSQAHGQGNNSPLHF.

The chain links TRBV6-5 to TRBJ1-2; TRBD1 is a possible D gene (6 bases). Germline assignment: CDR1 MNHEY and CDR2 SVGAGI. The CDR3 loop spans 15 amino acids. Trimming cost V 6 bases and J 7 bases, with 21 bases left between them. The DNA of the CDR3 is TGTGCCAGCAGATTAAAACGGGACACAAGTGTTGGCTACACCTTC. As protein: CASRLKRDTSVGYTF.

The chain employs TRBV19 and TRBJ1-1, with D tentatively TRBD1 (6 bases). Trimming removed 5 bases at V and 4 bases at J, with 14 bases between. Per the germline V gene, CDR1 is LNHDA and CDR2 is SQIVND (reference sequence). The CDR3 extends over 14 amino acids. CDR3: CASSSQGYSTEAFF. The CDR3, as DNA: TGTGCCAGTAGTTCTCAGGGGTATAGCACTGAAGCTTTCTTT.

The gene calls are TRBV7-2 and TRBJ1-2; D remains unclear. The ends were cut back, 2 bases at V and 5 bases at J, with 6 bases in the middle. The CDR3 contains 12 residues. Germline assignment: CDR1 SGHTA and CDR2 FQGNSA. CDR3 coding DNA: TGTGCCAGCAGCTTAACCCAGTATGGCTACACCTTC. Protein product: CASSLTQYGYTF.

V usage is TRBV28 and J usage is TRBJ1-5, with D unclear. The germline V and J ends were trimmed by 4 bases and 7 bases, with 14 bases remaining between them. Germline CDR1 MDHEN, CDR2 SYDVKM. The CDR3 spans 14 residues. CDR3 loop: CASSSKQGNQPQHF. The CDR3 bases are TGTGCCAGCAGTTCGAAACAAGGGAACCAGCCCCAGCATTTT.

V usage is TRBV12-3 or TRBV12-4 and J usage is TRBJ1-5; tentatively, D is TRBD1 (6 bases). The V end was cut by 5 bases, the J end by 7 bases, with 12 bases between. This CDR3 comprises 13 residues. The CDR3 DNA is TGTGCCAGCAGTCGACAGGTCGGACAGCCCCAGCATTTT. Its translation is CASSRQVGQPQHF.

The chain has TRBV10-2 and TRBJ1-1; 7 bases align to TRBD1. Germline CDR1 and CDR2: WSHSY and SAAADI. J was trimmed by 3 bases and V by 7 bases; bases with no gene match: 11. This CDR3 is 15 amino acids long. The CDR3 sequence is CASTDREVFYTEAFF. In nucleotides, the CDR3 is TGCGCCAGCACCGACAGGGAGGTTTTTTACACTGAAGCTTTCTTT.

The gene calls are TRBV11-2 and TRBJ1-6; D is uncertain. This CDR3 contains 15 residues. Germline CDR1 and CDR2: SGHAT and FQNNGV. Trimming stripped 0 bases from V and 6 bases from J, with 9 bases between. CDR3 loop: CASSLERVGNSPLHF. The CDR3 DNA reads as TGTGCCAGCAGCTTAGAGAGGGTCGGTAATTCACCCCTCCACTTT.

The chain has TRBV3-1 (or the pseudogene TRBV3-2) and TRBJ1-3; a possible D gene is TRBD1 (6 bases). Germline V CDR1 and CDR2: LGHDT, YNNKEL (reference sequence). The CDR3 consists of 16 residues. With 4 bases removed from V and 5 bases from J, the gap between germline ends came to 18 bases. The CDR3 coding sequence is TGTGCCAGCAGCCTAGACGGGACAAGAGCGAGAAACACCATATATTTT. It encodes CASSLDGTRARNTIYF.

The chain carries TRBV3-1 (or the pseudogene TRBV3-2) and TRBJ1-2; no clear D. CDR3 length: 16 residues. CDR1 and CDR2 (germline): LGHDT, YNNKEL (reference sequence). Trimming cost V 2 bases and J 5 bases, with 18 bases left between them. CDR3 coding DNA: TGTGCCAGCAGCCAAAGAATTCCGGTTCGGGGATATGGCTACACCTTC. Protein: CASSQRIPVRGYGYTF.

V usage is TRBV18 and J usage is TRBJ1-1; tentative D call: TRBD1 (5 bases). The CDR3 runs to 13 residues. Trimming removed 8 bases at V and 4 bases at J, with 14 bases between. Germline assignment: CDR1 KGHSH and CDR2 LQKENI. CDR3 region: CASGADRTTEAFF. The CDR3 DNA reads TGTGCCAGCGGGGCAGACCGTACCACTGAAGCTTTCTTT. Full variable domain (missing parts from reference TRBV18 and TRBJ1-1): NAGVMQNPRHLVRRRGQEARLRCSPMKGHSHVYWYRQLPEEGLKFMVYLQKENIIDESGMPKERFSAEFPKEGPSILRIQQVVRGDSAAYFCASGADRTTEAFFGQGTRLTVV.

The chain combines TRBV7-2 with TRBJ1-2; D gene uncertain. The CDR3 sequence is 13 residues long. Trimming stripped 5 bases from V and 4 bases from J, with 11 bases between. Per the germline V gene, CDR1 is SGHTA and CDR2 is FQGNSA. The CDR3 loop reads CASSLTRGYGYTF. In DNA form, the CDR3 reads TGTGCCAGCAGCCTTACACGGGGCTATGGCTACACCTTC.

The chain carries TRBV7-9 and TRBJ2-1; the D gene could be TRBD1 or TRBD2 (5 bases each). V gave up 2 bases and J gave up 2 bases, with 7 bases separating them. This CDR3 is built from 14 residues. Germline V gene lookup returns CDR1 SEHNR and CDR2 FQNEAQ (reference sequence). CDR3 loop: CASSLPGPYNEQFF. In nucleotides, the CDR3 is TGTGCCAGCAGCTTACCGGGGCCCTACAATGAGCAGTTCTTC.

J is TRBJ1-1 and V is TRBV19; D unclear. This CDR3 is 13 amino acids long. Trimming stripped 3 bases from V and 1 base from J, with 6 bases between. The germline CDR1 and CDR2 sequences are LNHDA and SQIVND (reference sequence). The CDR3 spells CASSMQENTEAFF. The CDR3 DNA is TGTGCCAGTAGTATGCAGGAGAACACTGAAGCTTTCTTT.

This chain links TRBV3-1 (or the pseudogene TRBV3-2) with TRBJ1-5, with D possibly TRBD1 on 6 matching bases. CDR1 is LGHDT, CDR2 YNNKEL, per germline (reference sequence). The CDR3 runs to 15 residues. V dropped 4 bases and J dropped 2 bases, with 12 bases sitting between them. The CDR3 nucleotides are TGTGCCAGCAGCCCAGGGGAGTACGGCAATCAGCCCCAGCATTTT. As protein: CASSPGEYGNQPQHF.

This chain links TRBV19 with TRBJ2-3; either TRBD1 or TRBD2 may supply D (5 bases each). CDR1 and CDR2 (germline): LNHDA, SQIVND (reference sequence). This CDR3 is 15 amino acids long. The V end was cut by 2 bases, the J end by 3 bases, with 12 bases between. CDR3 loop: CASSISRDPTDTQYF. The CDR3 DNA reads TGTGCCAGTAGTATATCAAGGGACCCTACAGATACGCAGTATTTT.

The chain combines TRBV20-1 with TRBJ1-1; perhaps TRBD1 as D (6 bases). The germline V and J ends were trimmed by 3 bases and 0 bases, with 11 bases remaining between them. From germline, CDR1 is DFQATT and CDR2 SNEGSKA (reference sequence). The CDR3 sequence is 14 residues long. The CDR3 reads CSASNGGLNTEAFF. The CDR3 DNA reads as TGCAGTGCTAGTAACGGGGGCTTGAACACTGAAGCTTTCTTT.

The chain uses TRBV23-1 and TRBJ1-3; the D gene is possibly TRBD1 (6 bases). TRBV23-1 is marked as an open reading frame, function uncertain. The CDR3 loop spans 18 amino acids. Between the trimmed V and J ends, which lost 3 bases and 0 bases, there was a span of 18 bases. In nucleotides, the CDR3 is TGCGCCAGCAGTCACTACTCAACGACAGGTAGCTCTGGAAACACCATATATTTT. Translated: CASSHYSTTGSSGNTIYF.